Detailed here is one T cell receptor (beta chain). All donors were healthy, and all were Caucasian. Each CDR3 protein gets one entry after TCRdb re-called the 5' RACE reads with MiXCR. The data hold approximately 890,000 distinct CDR3 sequences, with about 12% observed a single time. This specimen belongs to a study of identical twins. The germline gives CDR1 ENHRY, CDR2 SYGVKD. Trimming removed 3 bases from V and 8 bases from J; junction bases left unmatched: 9. The CDR3 covers 14 residues. This same sample was also taken into another study, of yellow fever vaccine responses in identical twins.

The chain combines TRBV10-3 with TRBJ1-2; 7 nucleotides match TRBD1. The specimen was PBMCs. The sequence came from a woman aged 18-29 years in good health. In nucleotides, the CDR3 is TGTGCCATCAGTGACCCCGGACAGGCGGGGGGCTACACCTTC. It specifies CAISDPGQAGGYTF.